This T cell receptor (beta chain) was identified in a study of PD-1 blockade in classical Hodgkin lymphoma. Study observations and caveats: By C4D1, CD4+ diversity increased significantly, especially in complete responders. Those starting nivolumab under 1 year post-ASCT were excluded.

Of note for this clone: Its antigen is as yet unknown. This sample also contains other DNA sequences that code for the same CDR3.

The CDR3 is 14 residues long. Trimming cost V 4 bases and J 5 bases; bases outside gene matches: 6. CDR1 SGHDT and CDR2 YYEEEE come from the germline V gene. Every one of the patients relapsed after autologous stem cell transplantation (brentuximab vedotin exposure was variable). CD4+ T cells were purified from thawed PBMCs by negative selection. Measured with immunoSEQ multiplex PCR; TCRdb has only the in-frame clones, and not every one. The sample shows about 12,000 clones, around 80% of them seen only once. The rearrangement uses TRBV5-6 and TRBJ2-1, with 7 bases matching TRBD2. This material consisted of CD4+ T cells from blood, taken at baseline. This TCR derives from a human donor with classical Hodgkin lymphoma. The DNA of the CDR3 is TGTGCCAGCAGCGAAGTGGGAGGGAACAATGAGCAGTTCTTC. Its protein product is CASSEVGGNNEQFF.